The present entry profiles one T cell receptor (beta chain) with its context. Measured with immunoSEQ multiplex PCR; TCRdb has only the in-frame clones, and not every one. Altogether around 250,000 clones are present, approximately 88% being singletons, with the ten largest covering 10%. This record belongs to a study of blood T cell repertoires in COVID-19. While infection was still active, Seattle patients were enrolled and then followed longitudinally. V trimming: 8 bases; J trimming: 6 bases; junction bases outside the gene matches: 3. The germline gives CDR1 SNHLY, CDR2 FYNNEI. This CDR3 contains 12 residues.

Sequencing was carried out using peripheral blood. This receptor was obtained from a woman aged 65 to 85 with COVID-19, enrolled during active disease. J is TRBJ2-5 and V is TRBV2, with 10 bases identical to TRBD2. The CDR3 DNA follows: TGTGCCAGCGCTAGCGGGAGTAAGACCCAGTACTTC. This gives the protein CASASGSKTQYF.